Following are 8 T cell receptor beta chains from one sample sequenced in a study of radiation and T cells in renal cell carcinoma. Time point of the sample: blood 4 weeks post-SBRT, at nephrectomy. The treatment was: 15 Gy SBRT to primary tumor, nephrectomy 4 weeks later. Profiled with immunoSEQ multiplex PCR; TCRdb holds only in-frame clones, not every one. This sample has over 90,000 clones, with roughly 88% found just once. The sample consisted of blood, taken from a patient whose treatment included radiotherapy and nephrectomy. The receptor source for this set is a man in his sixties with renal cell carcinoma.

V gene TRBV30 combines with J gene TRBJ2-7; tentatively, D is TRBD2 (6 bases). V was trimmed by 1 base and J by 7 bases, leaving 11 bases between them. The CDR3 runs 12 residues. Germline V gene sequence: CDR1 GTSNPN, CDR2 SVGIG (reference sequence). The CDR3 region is CAWSAGLVEQYF. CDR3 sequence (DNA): TGTGCCTGGAGTGCGGGACTGGTTGAGCAGTACTTC.

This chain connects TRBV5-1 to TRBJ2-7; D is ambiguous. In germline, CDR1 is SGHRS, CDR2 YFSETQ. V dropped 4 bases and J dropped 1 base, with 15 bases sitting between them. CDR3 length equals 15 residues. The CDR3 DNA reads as TGCGCCAGCAGCCCAAATTCTAGGGAATCCTACGAGCAGTACTTC. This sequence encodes CASSPNSRESYEQYF.

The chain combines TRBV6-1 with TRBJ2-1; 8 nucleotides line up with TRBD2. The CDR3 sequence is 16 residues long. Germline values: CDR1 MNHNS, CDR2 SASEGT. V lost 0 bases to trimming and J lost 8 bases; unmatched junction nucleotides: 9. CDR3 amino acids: CASSEALSGGFDEQFF. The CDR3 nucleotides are TGTGCCAGCAGTGAAGCGCTCTCGGGAGGGTTCGATGAGCAGTTCTTC.

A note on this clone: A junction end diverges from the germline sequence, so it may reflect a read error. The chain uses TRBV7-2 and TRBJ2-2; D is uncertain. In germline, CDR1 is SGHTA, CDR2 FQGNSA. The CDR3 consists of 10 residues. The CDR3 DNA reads TGTGCCAGCCGCCCCGGAGAGCTGTTTTTT. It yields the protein CASRPGELFF.

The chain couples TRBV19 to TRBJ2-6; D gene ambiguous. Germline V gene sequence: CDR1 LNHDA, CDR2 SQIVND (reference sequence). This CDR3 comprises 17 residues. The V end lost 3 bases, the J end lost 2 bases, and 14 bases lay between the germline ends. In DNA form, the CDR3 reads TGTGCCAGTAGTATCCCGCCCAGGAGCGCTGGGGCCAACGTCCTGACTTTC. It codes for CASSIPPRSAGANVLTF.

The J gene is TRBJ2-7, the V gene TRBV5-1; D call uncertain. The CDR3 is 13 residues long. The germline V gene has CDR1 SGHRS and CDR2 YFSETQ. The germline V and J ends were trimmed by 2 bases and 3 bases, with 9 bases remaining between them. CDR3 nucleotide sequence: TGCGCCAGCAGCTTAGAGCCCCACTACGAGCAGTACTTC. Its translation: CASSLEPHYEQYF.

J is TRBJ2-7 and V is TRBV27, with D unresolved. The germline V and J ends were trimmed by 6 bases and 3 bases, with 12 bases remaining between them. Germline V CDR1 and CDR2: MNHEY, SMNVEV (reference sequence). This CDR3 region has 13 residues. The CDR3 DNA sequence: TGTGCCAGCAGACCCCCTCGGGTCTACGAGCAGTACTTC. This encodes CASRPPRVYEQYF.

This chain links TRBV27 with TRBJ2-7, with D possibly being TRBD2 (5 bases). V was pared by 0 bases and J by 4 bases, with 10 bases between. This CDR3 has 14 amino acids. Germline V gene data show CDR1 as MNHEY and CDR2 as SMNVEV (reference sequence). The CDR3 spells CASSLSFRGYEQYF. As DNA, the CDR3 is TGTGCCAGCAGTTTATCTTTCCGAGGGTACGAGCAGTACTTC.